Presented here are 7 T cell receptor delta chains from one specimen sequenced in a study of gamma-delta T cells after stem cell transplantation. With CATT, TCRdb re-called clones from the RT-PCR reads. The sample records about 1,500 delta-chain clones, about 7.8% being singletons. Source material: gamma-delta T cells. Receptors were obtained from a human donor. It is not recorded whose cells these are; they may come from a transplant donor.

This clone is deemed medium-sized. This CDR3 reads CACDTMPSLVSTDKLIF. CDR3 nucleotide sequence: TGTGCCTGTGACACCATGCCGAGCCTCGTCAGCACCGATAAACTCATCTTT. The V call is TRDV2, the J call TRDJ1; D is undetermined. Germline V lookup: CDR1 GEAIGNYY, CDR2 EKD. The CDR3 loop spans 17 amino acids. The V end was cut by 0 bases, the J end by 1 base, with 17 bases between.

This clone is labeled large. The sample has other DNA sequences that encode this CDR3 too. The rearrangement uses TRDV2 and TRDJ1, with 8 bases aligning to TRDD3. CDR1 GEAIGNYY and CDR2 EKD come from the germline V gene. This CDR3 is built from 15 residues. Unmatched junction bases numbered 5, after V lost 0 bases and J lost 3 bases. The CDR3 DNA follows: TGTGCCTGTGACACCGTTGGGGGATCCCCCGATAAACTCATCTTT. It is translated as CACDTVGGSPDKLIF.

This clone is deemed medium-sized. The J gene is TRDJ1, the V gene TRDV2; 9 bases are a match to TRDD3. The CDR3 loop spans 18 amino acids. The germline CDR1 and CDR2 sequences are GEAIGNYY and EKD. Trimming at V came to 5 bases and at J to 0 bases, leaving 15 bases not matched to a gene. Written as DNA, the CDR3 is TGTGCCTGTGTAGGTCTGGGGGATCCTTCAACGTACACCGATAAACTCATCTTT. Translated: CACVGLGDPSTYTDKLIF.

By proportion, this clone is medium-sized. This chain uses TRDV2 with TRDJ1; possibly TRDD2 for D (5 bases). The CDR3 is 18 amino acids. V was shortened by 3 bases and J by 0 bases, with 22 bases between the two germline ends. Germline CDR1 GEAIGNYY, CDR2 EKD. The CDR3 DNA is TGTGCCTGTGACCCAGTACGTTACCCTACTCAGTACACCGATAAACTCATCTTT. It codes for CACDPVRYPTQYTDKLIF.

This clone has just a few counts. A much larger clone lies one base from this, so it may be a read error. The V and J genes are TRDV2 and TRDJ1, with 12 nucleotides matching TRDD3. Looked up from germline, CDR1 is GEAIGNYY and CDR2 is EKD. The trim removed 4 bases at V and 2 bases at J, leaving 19 bases unmatched. The CDR3 covers 20 residues. CDR3 region: CACDPVPLGDTSCKTDKLIF. The CDR3 DNA is TGTGCCTGTGATCCTGTGCCACTGGGGGATACCTCTTGTAAGACCGATAAACTCATCTTT.

Concerning this clone itself: One base separates it from a far larger clone, so it is likely a read error. The sample contains more than one DNA sequence encoding this CDR3. V is TRDV2 and J is TRDJ1; 8 nucleotides align to TRDD3. Germline V gives CDR1 GEAIGNYY, CDR2 EKD. This CDR3 comprises 17 residues. CDR3 amino acids: CACDPILGATSTDKLIF. The CDR3 nucleotides are TGTGCCTGTGACCCGATACTGGGGGCCACCTCCACCGATAAACTCATCTTC.

This clone was recorded a few times. A much larger clone lies a single base off, so this may be a read error. The chain carries TRDV2 and TRDJ1; 13 nucleotides align to TRDD3. The trim removed 5 bases at V and 0 bases at J, leaving 8 bases unmatched. Per germline, CDR1 GEAIGNYY and CDR2 EKD. The CDR3 sequence is 17 residues long. CDR3 sequence (DNA): TGTGCCTGTGGCGCCTTACTGGGGGATACGTACACCGATAAACTCATCTTT. Its protein product is CACGALLGDTYTDKLIF.